This paragraph covers one T cell receptor (beta chain) sequence. Its cognate antigen is unknown. Treatment in this sample: roughly 18 received Ad26.COV2.S at low or high dose, single or two shots; 5 received placebo; per-sample allocation not given. Samples came from day 63 after the first vaccine or placebo injection. This sample was taken from a study of Ad26.COV2.S vaccination and SARS-CoV-2 variants. V lost 2 bases, J lost 5 bases, and 7 bases stayed unmatched. From germline, CDR1 is KGHDR and CDR2 SFDVKD. The CDR3 extends over 16 amino acids. The study, taken as a whole, reports: The TCR-based breadth and depth measures might underestimate overall T cell responses.

Here immunoSEQ multiplex PCR was the method, and the copy in TCRdb shows in-frame clones only, minus some. The table shows around 350,000 clones, with 70% to 90% occurring only once. This chain joins TRBV24-1 and TRBJ1-5, with TRBD1 identical over 8 bases. The clonotype originates from a person between 18 and 65 years old who received the Ad26.COV2.S COVID-19 vaccine or a placebo. The starting material was peripheral blood, obtained in a trial of Ad26.COV2.S vaccine versus placebo. The CDR3 reads CATSDSGTGKDQPQHF. The CDR3 coding sequence is TGTGCCACCAGTGATTCCGGGACAGGAAAGGATCAGCCCCAGCATTTT.